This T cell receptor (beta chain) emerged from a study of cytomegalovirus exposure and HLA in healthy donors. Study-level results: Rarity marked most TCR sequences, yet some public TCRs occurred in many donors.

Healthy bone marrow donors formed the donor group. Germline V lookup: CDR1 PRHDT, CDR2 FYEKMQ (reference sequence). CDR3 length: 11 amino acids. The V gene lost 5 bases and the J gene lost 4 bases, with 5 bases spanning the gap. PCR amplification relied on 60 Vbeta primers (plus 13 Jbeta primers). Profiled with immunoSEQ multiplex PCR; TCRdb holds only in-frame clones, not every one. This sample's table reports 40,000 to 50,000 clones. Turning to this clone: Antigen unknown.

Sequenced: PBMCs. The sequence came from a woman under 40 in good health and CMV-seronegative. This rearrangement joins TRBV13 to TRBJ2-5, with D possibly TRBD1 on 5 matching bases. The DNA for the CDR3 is TGTGCCAGCAGCCAGGGAGAGACCCAGTACTTC. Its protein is CASSQGETQYF.